This entry lists 18 T cell receptor beta chains sequenced from one sample in a study of cytomegalovirus exposure and HLA in healthy donors. 13 Jbeta primers and 60 Vbeta primers were used for the PCR. Assay used: immunoSEQ multiplex PCR; TCRdb lists only in-frame clones, some missing. The specimen's table records 45,000 to 60,000 clones. Sequences were obtained from PBMCs. These TCRs come from a woman in her thirties or forties in good health and CMV-seronegative.

The chain is built from TRBV6-6 and TRBJ2-2, with 7 bases that match TRBD2. This CDR3 has 15 residues. Germline-derived CDR1 and CDR2 are MNHNY and SVGAGI (reference sequence). J gave up 5 bases and V 2 bases, and 5 bases lay outside the gene matches. The CDR3 reads CASSYGGGGTGELFF. The CDR3 region has the DNA TGTGCCAGCAGTTACGGGGGGGGTGGGACCGGGGAGCTGTTTTTT.

The CDR3 nucleotides read TGTGCCTGGAGTGTACAGGGGTTCGCAGATACGCAGTATTTT. This codes for CAWSVQGFADTQYF. The V call is TRBV30, the J call TRBJ2-3, with TRBD1 matching 7 bases. Unmatched junction bases numbered 4, after V lost 0 bases and J lost 4 bases. CDR1 is GTSNPN, CDR2 SVGIG, per germline (reference sequence). The CDR3 consists of 14 residues.

The chain links TRBV15 to TRBJ1-4; the D gene is possibly TRBD1 (6 bases). Germline lookup yields CDR1 LNHNV and CDR2 YYDKDF (reference sequence). CDR3 length: 15 amino acids. V lost 0 bases, J lost 8 bases, and 13 bases lay in between. The DNA of the CDR3 is TGTGCCACCAGCAGAGATTTGGGGGCGAGGGAAAAACTGTTTTTT. Amino acids: CATSRDLGAREKLFF.

This chain links TRBV5-1 with TRBJ2-5; D is perhaps TRBD2 (6 bases). The germline V gene encodes CDR1 SGHRS and CDR2 YFSETQ. V was pared by 4 bases and J by 1 base, with 14 bases between. The CDR3 sequence is 15 residues long. The CDR3 here is CASSLAAGSQETQYF. CDR3 coding DNA: TGCGCCAGCAGCCTGGCCGCGGGATCCCAAGAGACCCAGTACTTC. Full variable domain (missing parts from reference TRBV5-1 and TRBJ2-5): KAGVTQTPRYLIKTRGQQVTLSCSPISGHRSVSWYQQTPGQGLQFLFEYFSETQRNKGNFPGRFSGRQFSNSRSEMNVSTLELGDSALYLCASSLAAGSQETQYFGPGTRLLVL.

The V call is TRBV28, the J call TRBJ1-2; no clear D. V was clipped by 4 bases and J by 2 bases, with 5 bases between them. Germline loops: CDR1 MDHEN, CDR2 SYDVKM. The CDR3 spans 12 residues. Here the CDR3 DNA reads TGTGCCAGCAGTTCGACAAACTATGGCTACACCTTC. Translated, it gives CASSSTNYGYTF.

In DNA form, the CDR3 reads TGTGCCAGCAGCGGGGACAGGAACACTGAAGCTTTCTTT. It is translated as CASSGDRNTEAFF. The chain is built from TRBV7-3 and TRBJ1-1; 7 nucleotides line up with TRBD1. This CDR3 is built from 13 residues. Trimming removed 5 bases from V and 1 base from J; junction bases left unmatched: 1. CDR1 SGHTA and CDR2 FQGTGA come from the germline V gene.

The chain recombines TRBV19 with TRBJ1-3; D remains unclear. Germline V gene sequence: CDR1 LNHDA, CDR2 SQIVND (reference sequence). This CDR3 region has 14 residues. The germline V and J ends were trimmed by 2 bases and 3 bases, with 8 bases remaining between them. In nucleotides, the CDR3 is TGTGCCAGTAGTATAAAGATCGGTGGAAACACCATATATTTT. It is translated as CASSIKIGGNTIYF.

In regard to this clone: The same CDR3 can be traced to other DNA sequences in this sample. The rearrangement uses TRBV30 and TRBJ1-2, with no clear D. Germline V gives CDR1 GTSNPN, CDR2 SVGIG (reference sequence). The V end lost 8 bases, the J end lost 8 bases, and 30 bases lay between the germline ends. There are 16 residues in the CDR3. The CDR3 nucleotides are TGTGCCCCACCCCCCCACCCCATAAACCCGCCAGGAGGCTACACCTTC. This sequence encodes CAPPPHPINPPGGYTF.

This chain uses TRBV4-3 with TRBJ1-2; D gene uncertain. The V gene's germline CDR1 is LGHNA and CDR2 YSLEER. The length of the CDR3 is 15 residues. V lost 0 bases and J lost 2, with 10 bases in between. The CDR3 DNA follows: TGCGCCAGCAGCCAAGACGCACCAGTCAACTATGGCTACACCTTC. Amino acid sequence: CASSQDAPVNYGYTF.

This rearrangement joins TRBV27 to TRBJ2-7; 9 positions agree with TRBD1. Germline assignment: CDR1 MNHEY and CDR2 SMNVEV (reference sequence). The CDR3 is made up of 15 amino acids. The V segment lost 6 bases and the J segment 4 bases; nucleotides outside the gene matches: 10. The CDR3 spells CASSDSRTGDYEQYF. CDR3 nucleotide sequence: TGTGCCAGCAGCGACTCCAGGACAGGGGATTACGAGCAGTACTTC.

With respect to this clone: The junction departs from germline at one end; a sequencing error may be responsible. This chain uses TRBV7-9 with TRBJ1-5; TRBD1 is a possible D gene (5 bases). Germline V gene sequence: CDR1 SEHNR, CDR2 FQNEAQ (reference sequence). CDR3 length: 12 amino acids. CDR3 region: CASSQDNQHQHF. Here the CDR3 DNA reads TGTGCCAGCAGCCAGGACAACCAGCACCAGCATTTT. The full variable domain, rest sourced from reference TRBV7-9 and TRBJ1-5, is DTGVSQNPRHKITKRGQNVTFRCDPISEHNRLYWYRQTLGQGPEFLTYFQNEAQLEKSRLLSDRFSAERPKGSFSTLEIQRTEQGDSAMYLCASSQDNQHQHFGDGTRLSIL.

The rearrangement links TRBV30 to TRBJ1-3; 7 bases agree with TRBD1. The CDR3 consists of 13 residues. CDR1 is GTSNPN and CDR2 is SVGIG in the germline V gene (reference sequence). The CDR3 region is CAWDRGSGNTIYF. Written as DNA, the CDR3 is TGTGCGTGGGACAGAGGCTCTGGAAACACCATATATTTT.

The V and J genes are TRBV7-2 and TRBJ1-1, with unresolved D. CDR1 is SGHTA, CDR2 FQGNSA, per germline. The CDR3 contains 14 residues. Trimming left V 5 bases short and J 0 bases short, with 10 bases between. The CDR3 DNA sequence: TGTGCCAGCAGCCCTCTCGGGATGAACACTGAAGCTTTCTTT. Amino acid sequence: CASSPLGMNTEAFF.

V gene TRBV5-1 combines with J gene TRBJ1-1; D is unclear. This CDR3 is built from 15 residues. V was trimmed by 1 base and J by 9 bases, leaving 19 bases between them. CDR1 and CDR2 from the germline V gene are SGHRS and YFSETQ. The CDR3 loop is CASSLSGRIDLQAFF. CDR3 nucleotide sequence: TGCGCCAGCAGCTTGTCGGGTAGAATCGATCTACAAGCTTTCTTT.

The chain joins TRBV30 to TRBJ2-7; 7 bases map to TRBD1. From germline, CDR1 is GTSNPN and CDR2 SVGIG (reference sequence). Unmatched junction bases numbered 3, after V lost 2 bases and J lost 2 bases. This CDR3 contains 13 residues. The CDR3: CAWSPGTAYEQYF. The DNA of the CDR3 is TGTGCCTGGAGTCCCGGGACAGCCTACGAGCAGTACTTC. The complete variable domain, with remaining parts taken from reference TRBV30 and TRBJ2-7, reads SQTIHQWPATLVQPVGSPLSLECTVEGTSNPNLYWYRQAAGRGLQLLFYSVGIGQISSEVPQNLSASRPQDRQFILSSKKLLLSDSGFYLCAWSPGTAYEQYFGPGTRLTVT.

V usage is TRBV7-2 and J usage is TRBJ1-2; D possibly corresponds to TRBD1 (6 bases). Deletions cut 6 bases from V and 7 bases from J, with 12 bases between. Germline V gene data show CDR1 as SGHTA and CDR2 as FQGNSA. The CDR3 runs 12 residues. CDR3 nucleotide sequence: TGTGCCAGCAGGTTTACAGGGTTTGGCTACACCTTC. The encoded protein is CASRFTGFGYTF.

The rearrangement links TRBV5-1 to TRBJ1-4, with 7 bases lining up with TRBD1. Germline lookup yields CDR1 SGHRS and CDR2 YFSETQ. The CDR3 runs 14 residues. After removal of 2 bases from V and 3 bases from J, the junction contained 1 base not matched to a gene. The CDR3 region has the DNA TGCGCCAGCAGCTTCAGGGGGTCTAATGAAAAACTGTTTTTT. Encoded protein: CASSFRGSNEKLFF.

The V call is TRBV19, the J call TRBJ1-2, with 7 bases fitting TRBD1. This CDR3 has 14 amino acids. V trimming: 5 bases; J trimming: 2 bases; junction bases outside the gene matches: 5. CDR1 LNHDA and CDR2 SQIVND come from the germline V gene (reference sequence). The CDR3 region has the DNA TGTGCCAGTAGTCAGTCAGGGGGGAACTATGGCTACACCTTC. Translated: CASSQSGGNYGYTF.